Below are 21 T cell receptor beta chains sequenced from a single sample in a study of T-cell memory formation after mild COVID-19. Each CDR3 protein gets one entry after TCRdb re-called the 5' RACE reads with MiXCR. The sample records fewer than 60,000 distinct CDR3 sequences, about a quarter being singletons. The material sequenced was PBMCs or a T cell subset sorted from them (not recorded which). Receptors originate from a man aged 18 to 30 who had mild COVID-19 (a few samples of this study predate the infection). Cell type and time point are not known.

V is TRBV6-6 and J is TRBJ2-1; a possible D gene is TRBD1 (5 bases). The germline V gene has CDR1 MNHNY and CDR2 SVGAGI (reference sequence). The CDR3 is 15 residues long. Trimming took off 2 bases at V and 4 bases at J, with 12 bases between the two ends. CDR3 bases: TGTGCCAGCAGTTACACGTCCCAGGGATACAATGAGCAGTTCTTC. It is translated as CASSYTSQGYNEQFF.

This clonotype was seen more than once but under ten times. V gene TRBV5-1 combines with J gene TRBJ2-7, with 10 bases that match TRBD1. The CDR3 runs 14 residues. Germline V lookup: CDR1 SGHRS, CDR2 YFSETQ. Trimming took 4 bases from V and 5 from J; bases not matched to a gene: 6. The chain's CDR3 is CASSRRQGADEQYF. In DNA form, the CDR3 reads TGCGCCAGCAGCCGAAGACAGGGGGCGGACGAGCAGTACTTC.

This clonotype showed up just a few times. The V call is TRBV27, the J call TRBJ2-4; 7 positions agree with TRBD2. Germline V gene data show CDR1 as MNHEY and CDR2 as SMNVEV (reference sequence). V shed 2 bases, J shed 8 bases, and the junction held 12 bases outside the gene matches. The CDR3 length is 16 residues. The CDR3 is CASSLTAGLSLDIQYF. DNA of the CDR3: TGTGCCAGCAGTTTAACCGCGGGACTATCACTAGACATTCAGTACTTC.

This rearrangement joins TRBV5-6 to TRBJ2-1; no clear D gene. V dropped 0 bases and J dropped 9 bases, with 7 bases sitting between them. This CDR3 has 12 amino acids. Germline assignment: CDR1 SGHDT and CDR2 YYEEEE. The CDR3 nucleotides read TGTGCCAGCAGCTTGGCGTCGGGTGAGCAGTTCTTC. It specifies CASSLASGEQFF. Drawing the rest from reference TRBV5-6 and TRBJ2-1, the complete variable domain is DAGVTQSPTHLIKTRGQQVTLRCSPKSGHDTVSWYQQALGQGPQFIFQYYEEEERQRGNFPDRFSGHQFPNYSSELNVNALLLGDSALYLCASSLASGEQFFGPGTRLTVL.

The sample holds a few counts of this clonotype. The chain combines TRBV23-1 with TRBJ2-7; unclear D gene. TRBV23-1 is labeled an ORF, and its function is uncertain. This CDR3 spans 12 amino acids. Trimming pared 6 bases from V and 4 bases from J, leaving 10 bases between. The CDR3 spells CASSPQLYEQYV. The CDR3 DNA reads as TGCGCCAGCAGCCCTCAGCTGTACGAGCAGTACGTC.

Only a few counts were recorded for this clonotype. In DNA, the CDR3 is TGCAGTGCTAGAGACGGAGGAGAAGGGGAGACCCAGTACTTC. This translates into CSARDGGEGETQYF. The genes are TRBV20-1 and TRBJ2-5, with D possibly matching TRBD2 (5 bases). CDR1 is DFQATT and CDR2 is SNEGSKA in the germline V gene (reference sequence). The CDR3 runs to 14 residues. Deletions cut 0 bases from V and 5 bases from J, with 13 bases between.

The chain combines TRBV25-1 with TRBJ2-1; D perhaps matches TRBD1 (6 bases). Germline-derived CDR1 and CDR2 are MGHDK and SYGVNS. V shed 4 bases and J shed 7 bases, with 17 bases lying between them. CDR3 size: 15 residues. CDR3 DNA: TGTGCCAGCAGTGCCGCACCAGGGGATCGGAATGAGCAGTTCTTC. It specifies CASSAAPGDRNEQFF.

The chain recombines TRBV5-1 with TRBJ2-7, with D perhaps given as TRBD1 or TRBD2 (5 bases each). Trimming took 3 bases from V and 0 from J, leaving 10 bases between them. The CDR3 is 14 amino acids. Germline loops: CDR1 SGHRS, CDR2 YFSETQ. Here the CDR3 reads CASSSRDRSYEQYF. The CDR3 DNA reads TGCGCCAGCAGCTCCCGGGACCGCTCCTACGAGCAGTACTTC. Variable domain in full (rest from reference TRBV5-1 and TRBJ2-7): KAGVTQTPRYLIKTRGQQVTLSCSPISGHRSVSWYQQTPGQGLQFLFEYFSETQRNKGNFPGRFSGRQFSNSRSEMNVSTLELGDSALYLCASSSRDRSYEQYFGPGTRLTVT.

The V call is TRBV28, the J call TRBJ2-1; 7 nucleotides agree with TRBD1. The ends lost 5 bases at V and 5 bases at J; junction bases unmatched: 9. Germline V gene sequence: CDR1 MDHEN, CDR2 SYDVKM. The CDR3 extends over 15 amino acids. CDR3 DNA sequence: TGTGCCAGCAGTGACAGGGCGTTGGCGAACAATGAGCAGTTCTTC. Translating it yields CASSDRALANNEQFF.

In its sample, this clonotype was seen a few times. The chain employs TRBV20-1 and TRBJ1-4, with a possible D match to TRBD1 (6 bases). Germline V gene lookup returns CDR1 DFQATT and CDR2 SNEGSKA (reference sequence). V gave up 0 bases and J gave up 0 bases, with 20 bases separating them. The CDR3 sequence is 19 residues long. This CDR3 is CSARDLGIDKGATNEKLFF. CDR3 coding DNA: TGCAGTGCTAGAGATCTTGGTATAGACAAGGGGGCAACTAATGAAAAACTGTTTTTT.

The rearrangement links TRBV7-3 to TRBJ2-3; either TRBD1 or TRBD2 may fit D (6 bases each). Per germline, CDR1 SGHTA and CDR2 FQGTGA. This CDR3 contains 14 residues. Trimming took 3 bases from V and 3 from J, leaving 10 bases between them. CDR3 sequence: CASSFTGATDTQYF. The CDR3 DNA reads as TGTGCCAGCAGCTTTACGGGGGCGACAGATACGCAGTATTTT.

This clonotype was detected a few times. This sequence joins TRBV13 and TRBJ2-7; D ambiguous. Trimming left V 0 bases short and J 1 base short, with 7 bases between. In germline, CDR1 is PRHDT, CDR2 FYEKMQ (reference sequence). This CDR3 is 14 amino acids long. The CDR3 protein is CASSLGGSSYEQYV. The CDR3 DNA sequence: TGTGCCAGCAGCTTAGGGGGCAGTTCCTACGAGCAGTACGTC.

This clonotype was seen at least ten times. The chain is built from TRBV25-1 and TRBJ1-1, with D unclear. Trimming shortened V by 3 bases and J by 1 base, and 12 bases separated the two germline ends. CDR3 length: 15 residues. The germline CDR1 and CDR2 sequences are MGHDK and SYGVNS. This CDR3 reads CASSESKDANTEAFF. As DNA, the CDR3 is TGTGCCAGCAGTGAGTCTAAGGACGCGAACACTGAAGCTTTCTTT.

This clonotype was counted a few times. The chain employs TRBV7-9 and TRBJ2-2; TRBD1 might be the D (6 bases). The germline V and J ends were trimmed by 4 bases and 6 bases, with 12 bases remaining between them. This CDR3 region has 14 residues. Germline values: CDR1 SEHNR, CDR2 FQNEAQ (reference sequence). CDR3 bases: TGTGCCAGCAGCTCACCCACAGGGTCCGGGGAGCTGTTTTTT. It encodes CASSSPTGSGELFF.

This rearrangement joins TRBV29-1 to TRBJ2-1; TRBD2 matches at 9 bases. Germline V gives CDR1 SQVTM, CDR2 ANQGSEA. The CDR3 runs to 16 residues. The junction had 10 bases not matched to a gene; V was cut back by 7 bases and J by 0 bases. DNA for the CDR3: TGCAGCGGACTAGCGGTGCTTCGAAGCTCCTACAATGAGCAGTTCTTC. This encodes CSGLAVLRSSYNEQFF.

This clonotype has more than one count but fewer than ten. V gene TRBV20-1 combines with J gene TRBJ2-3; 8 bases agree with TRBD2. The junction had 8 bases not matched to a gene; V was cut back by 6 bases and J by 0 bases. The CDR3 spans 15 residues. Germline V gene lookup returns CDR1 DFQATT and CDR2 SNEGSKA (reference sequence). Written as DNA, the CDR3 is TGCAGTGCAGACCTTAGCGGGGTTAGCACAGATACGCAGTATTTT. Translating it yields CSADLSGVSTDTQYF.

This clonotype was observed many times. J is TRBJ2-2 and V is TRBV11-2; no clear D gene. This CDR3 is 11 amino acids long. Germline V lookup: CDR1 SGHAT, CDR2 FQNNGV. V lost 5 bases to trimming and J lost 6 bases, with 4 bases between them. The CDR3 DNA sequence: TGTGCCAGCAGCCCTCCCGGGGAGCTGTTTTTT. This encodes CASSPPGELFF.

This chain uses TRBV7-3 with TRBJ2-1; no reliable D call. Germline assignment: CDR1 SGHTA and CDR2 FQGTGA. Trimming took 5 bases from V and 7 from J, leaving 12 bases between them. CDR3 length: 13 amino acids. The CDR3 DNA sequence: TGTGCCAGCAGCAAACACGTCTTAAATGAGCAGTTCTTC. Translated, it gives CASSKHVLNEQFF.

This clonotype was counted a few times. The chain combines TRBV11-2 with TRBJ1-5; tentative D call: TRBD1 (5 bases). V lost 1 base, J lost 4 bases, and 11 bases lay in between. The CDR3 has 15 residues. Germline V gene sequence: CDR1 SGHAT, CDR2 FQNNGV. CDR3 DNA sequence: TGTGCCAGCAGCTTAGGCAGGGCTCCAAATCAGCCCCAGCATTTT. This encodes CASSLGRAPNQPQHF.

The chain is built from TRBV27 and TRBJ2-1; D might be TRBD1 (6 bases). The V end was cut by 6 bases, the J end by 8 bases, with 11 bases between. Germline V gene lookup returns CDR1 MNHEY and CDR2 SMNVEV (reference sequence). This CDR3 has 12 amino acids. CDR3 DNA: TGTGCCAGCAGAACCAGGGGTTATGAGCAGTTCTTC. This translates into CASRTRGYEQFF.

CDR3 residues: CSAWDRGGSGNTIYF. The CDR3 nucleotides are TGCAGTGCCTGGGACAGGGGTGGCTCTGGAAACACCATATATTTT. This rearrangement joins TRBV20-1 to TRBJ1-3; TRBD1 aligns across 10 bases. V lost 6 bases, J lost 0 bases, and 5 bases stayed unmatched. Germline V gene lookup returns CDR1 DFQATT and CDR2 SNEGSKA (reference sequence). This CDR3 is built from 15 residues.